This T cell receptor (beta chain) derives from a study of cytotoxic CD8 clonotypes in ibrutinib-treated CLL. Looking at the study overall: Response sampling took place at median 12 months of treatment, range 6 to 36. On average, approximately 95,000 productive rearrangements and around 260,000 productive templates per sample.

Depths of 1 in 200,000 to 1 in 1 million T cells were the sequencing target. Data came from immunoSEQ multiplex PCR; TCRdb stores just in-frame clones and leaves some out. The sample has about 25,000 clones; approximately 85% are singletons. Germline V lookup: CDR1 SGHNT, CDR2 YENEEA. The trim removed 5 bases at V and 5 bases at J, leaving 6 bases unmatched. The CDR3 sequence is 16 residues long. This receptor was obtained from a human donor with chronic lymphocytic leukemia. The sample was PBMCs, taken after 24 months of ibrutinib treatment. The rearrangement joins TRBV11-3 to TRBJ2-1, with 13 positions matching TRBD2. The CDR3 DNA reads as TGTGCCAGCAGCCTAGGGACTAGCGGGGTCAACAATGAGCAGTTCTTC. It is translated as CASSLGTSGVNNEQFF.